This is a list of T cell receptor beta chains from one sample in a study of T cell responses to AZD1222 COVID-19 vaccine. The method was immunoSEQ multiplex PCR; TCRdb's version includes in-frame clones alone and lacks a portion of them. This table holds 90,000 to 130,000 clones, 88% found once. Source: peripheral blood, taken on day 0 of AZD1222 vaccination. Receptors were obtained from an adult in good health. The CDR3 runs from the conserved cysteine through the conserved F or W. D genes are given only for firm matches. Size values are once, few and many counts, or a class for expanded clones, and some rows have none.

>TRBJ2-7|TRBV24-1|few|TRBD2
CATASPWSGTGYHEQYF
TGTGCCACCGCATCCCCCTGGAGCGGGACTGGTTACCACGAGCAGTACTTC
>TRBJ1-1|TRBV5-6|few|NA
CASSLYWVKNTEAFF
TGTGCCAGCAGCTTGTATTGGGTGAAGAACACTGAAGCTTTCTTT
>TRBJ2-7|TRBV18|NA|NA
CASQGQTNSYEQYF
TGTGCCAGCCAGGGGCAGACAAATTCCTACGAGCAGTACTTC
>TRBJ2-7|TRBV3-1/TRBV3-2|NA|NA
CASSQAFTYEQYF
TGTGCCAGCAGCCAAGCTTTCACGTACGAGCAGTACTTC
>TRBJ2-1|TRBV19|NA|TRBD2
CAGSAGGNNEQFF
TGTGCCGGCTCAGCGGGGGGGAACAATGAGCAGTTCTTC
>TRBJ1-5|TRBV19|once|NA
CASSIGDQPQHF
TGTGCCAGTAGTATAGGAGATCAGCCCCAGCATTTT
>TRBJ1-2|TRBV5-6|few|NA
CASSLARPSPGYTF
TGTGCCAGCAGCTTGGCCCGGCCTTCACCTGGCTACACCTTC
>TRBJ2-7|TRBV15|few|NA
CATSRRAGTEQYF
TGTGCCACCAGCAGAAGGGCCGGGACCGAGCAGTACTTC
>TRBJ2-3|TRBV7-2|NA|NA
CASSLVVDTQYF
TGTGCCAGCAGCTTAGTGGTAGACACGCAGTATTTT
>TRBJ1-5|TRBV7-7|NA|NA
CASSLGTDQPQHF
TGTGCCAGCAGCTTAGGTACGGATCAGCCCCAGCATTTT
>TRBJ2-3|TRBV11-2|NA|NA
CASSLGQGGEYF
TGTGCCAGCAGCTTAGGCCAGGGCGGGGAGTATTTT
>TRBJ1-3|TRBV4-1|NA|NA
CASSQEVTVSGNTIYF
TGCGCCAGCAGCCAAGAAGTTACGGTCTCTGGAAACACCATATATTTT
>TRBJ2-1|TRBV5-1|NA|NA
CASSLGLAIYNEQFF
TGCGCCAGCAGCTTGGGGTTAGCTATCTACAATGAGCAGTTCTTC
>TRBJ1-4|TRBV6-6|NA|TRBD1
CASSPRTGTYATNEKLFF
TGTGCCAGCAGTCCTAGGACAGGAACCTACGCAACTAATGAAAAACTGTTTTTT
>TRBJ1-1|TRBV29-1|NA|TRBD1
CSAGRGTGSGTEAFF
TGCAGCGCTGGGAGGGGGACAGGCTCGGGCACTGAAGCTTTCTTT
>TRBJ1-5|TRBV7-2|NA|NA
CASSILGNQPQHF
TGTGCCAGCAGCATCCTAGGCAATCAGCCCCAGCATTTT
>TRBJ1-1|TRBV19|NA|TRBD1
CASSIDRVATEAFF
TGTGCCAGTAGTATCGACAGGGTTGCCACTGAAGCTTTCTTT
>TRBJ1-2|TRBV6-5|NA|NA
CASSYRGIGYGYTF
TGTGCCAGCAGTTACAGGGGGATCGGCTATGGCTACACCTTC